The 26 T cell receptor beta chains reported below all come from one sample, sequenced in a study of blood T cells in healthy people across ages (dated by TCRdb to 2015 to 2017). Libraries were made using 5' RACE. The sample was run on an Illumina HiSeq 2500. A second PCR of about 7 to 12 cycles was run with a J-beta primer mix and a sample-barcoded 5' primer. TCRdb trimmed public reads at Q25 via fastp, called clones via MiXCR and kept in-frame beta chains. CDR3 protein duplicates are merged, each entry listing the most common genes and DNA. In this sample the table shows about 1.4 million distinct CDR3 sequences, around 55% of which occur a single time. The ten largest clones take up roughly 7% of the sample. Sequencing was performed on blood. The origin of the receptors is a young man in good health.

CDR3 sequence: CASSGGQGDDTEAFF. The CDR3 DNA is TGTGCCAGCAGCGGGGGACAGGGGGACGACACTGAAGCTTTCTTT. The gene calls are TRBV7-9 and TRBJ1-1, with 11 bases that match TRBD1. This CDR3 is built from 15 residues. Germline loops: CDR1 SEHNR, CDR2 FQNEAQ (reference sequence). Unmatched junction bases numbered 5, after V lost 5 bases and J lost 3 bases.

The rearrangement joins TRBV9 to TRBJ2-3; D ambiguous. The CDR3 covers 12 residues. The V and J ends lost 3 bases and 11 bases respectively, with 13 bases between them. Germline lookup yields CDR1 SGDLS and CDR2 YYNGEE. Here the CDR3 reads CASSGDGYQQYF. CDR3 bases: TGTGCCAGCAGCGGTGACGGTTATCAGCAGTATTTT. Full variable domain (missing parts from reference TRBV9 and TRBJ2-3): DSGVTQTPKHLITATGQRVTLRCSPRSGDLSVYWYQQSLDQGLQFLIQYYNGEERAKGNILERFSAQQFPDLHSELNLSSLELGDSALYFCASSGDGYQQYFGPGTRLTVL.

The J gene is TRBJ2-5, the V gene TRBV13; no definite D call. CDR3 length equals 15 residues. The germline gives CDR1 PRHDT, CDR2 FYEKMQ (reference sequence). Trimming shortened V by 5 bases and J by 3 bases, and 16 bases separated the two germline ends. The CDR3 reads CASSPRRVQEETQYF. The DNA of the CDR3 is TGTGCCAGCAGCCCCCGTAGGGTACAAGAAGAGACCCAGTACTTC.

The chain carries TRBV2 and TRBJ2-3, with TRBD2 identical over 13 bases. J was trimmed by 6 bases and V by 9 bases; bases with no gene match: 6. Germline CDR1 reads SNHLY; CDR2 reads FYNNEI. The CDR3 runs 14 residues. The CDR3 is CASPLAGGPDTQYF. As DNA, the CDR3 is TGTGCCAGTCCACTAGCGGGAGGGCCTGATACGCAGTATTTT.

This clonotype was counted many times. V gene TRBV12-3 or TRBV12-4 combines with J gene TRBJ2-5; D is possibly TRBD1 (6 bases). Trimming cost V 4 bases and J 1 base, with 7 bases left between them. The CDR3 loop spans 13 amino acids. CDR3 in DNA: TGTGCCAGCAGTTACAGGGTCCAAGAGACCCAGTACTTC. Translated, it gives CASSYRVQETQYF.

This clonotype was found once. The chain recombines TRBV7-9 with TRBJ2-1; 8 bases are shared with TRBD2. The CDR3 sequence is 16 residues long. V trimming: 1 base; J trimming: 5 bases; junction bases outside the gene matches: 7. Germline loops: CDR1 SEHNR, CDR2 FQNEAQ (reference sequence). For the CDR3, the DNA is TGTGCCAGCAGCTTAGTGCGGGGACTAGTCCACAATGAGCAGTTCTTC. This codes for CASSLVRGLVHNEQFF.

The CDR3: CASSLGRLTTYEQYF. DNA of the CDR3: TGTGCCAGCAGCTTGGGACGGCTTACAACCTACGAGCAGTACTTC. This chain joins TRBV5-5 and TRBJ2-7; no reliable D call. With 0 bases removed from V and 2 bases from J, the gap between germline ends came to 12 bases. Germline V gene data show CDR1 as SGHKS and CDR2 as YYEKEE (reference sequence). The CDR3 totals 15 residues.

This clonotype was seen only a few times. The gene calls are TRBV10-3 and TRBJ2-3; D may be TRBD1 (6 bases). The CDR3 extends over 14 amino acids. Trimming took 4 bases from V and 6 from J, leaving 14 bases between them. Germline values: CDR1 ENHRY, CDR2 SYGVKD. The CDR3 DNA follows: TGTGCCATCAGTGCGGGCAGGGGCTCTGATACGCAGTATTTT. Protein sequence: CAISAGRGSDTQYF.

The genes are TRBV4-1 and TRBJ2-3, with 7 bases matching TRBD2. The V segment lost 1 base and the J segment 6 bases; nucleotides outside the gene matches: 10. In germline, CDR1 is MGHRA, CDR2 YSYEKL. The CDR3 loop spans 16 amino acids. CDR3 amino acids: CASSQGASGVGDTQYF. As DNA, the CDR3 is TGCGCCAGCAGCCAAGGGGCAAGCGGGGTTGGGGATACGCAGTATTTT.

This chain's CDR3 is CASSLALVSEQYF. CDR3 in DNA: TGTGCCAGCAGTTTGGCACTAGTTTCCGAGCAGTACTTC. The chain recombines TRBV28 with TRBJ2-4, with D perhaps matching TRBD2 (5 bases). The tail of the sequence fits TRBJ2-7 better, so the J call may be wrong. The CDR3 length is 13 residues. Germline V gene lookup returns CDR1 MDHEN and CDR2 SYDVKM.

J is TRBJ2-3 and V is TRBV12-3 or TRBV12-4; D unclear. The CDR3 covers 14 residues. The germline V and J ends were trimmed by 0 bases and 6 bases, with 10 bases remaining between them. This CDR3 is CASSLAWADDTQYF. CDR3 sequence (DNA): TGTGCCAGCAGTTTAGCGTGGGCGGATGATACGCAGTATTTT.

This chain connects TRBV4-1 to TRBJ2-1; the match to TRBD2 covers 10 bases. Unmatched junction bases numbered 6, after V lost 0 bases and J lost 4 bases. This CDR3 has 17 residues. In germline, CDR1 is MGHRA, CDR2 YSYEKL. The CDR3 DNA follows: TGCGCCAGCAGCCAAGACCCGAGCGGGAGGGATTACAATGAGCAGTTCTTC. Translation: CASSQDPSGRDYNEQFF.

This clonotype has more than one count but fewer than ten. This sequence joins TRBV20-1 and TRBJ2-7, with 7 bases identical to TRBD2. V lost 6 bases to trimming and J lost 0 bases; unmatched junction nucleotides: 5. The CDR3 is 13 residues long. Germline assignment: CDR1 DFQATT and CDR2 SNEGSKA (reference sequence). The DNA for the CDR3 is TGCAGTGCCGCGGGGGAACACTCCTACGAGCAGTACTTC. It specifies CSAAGEHSYEQYF.

The V gene is TRBV29-1, the J gene TRBJ2-7; tentative D call: TRBD1 (6 bases). CDR1 is SQVTM and CDR2 is ANQGSEA in the germline V gene. The CDR3 covers 13 residues. The germline V and J ends were trimmed by 6 bases and 0 bases, with 12 bases remaining between them. CDR3 sequence: CSVMRTASYEQYF. For the CDR3, the DNA is TGCAGCGTCATGAGGACAGCCTCCTACGAGCAGTACTTC.

The V gene is TRBV6-6, the J gene TRBJ1-1; unclear D gene. CDR1 and CDR2 (germline): MNHNY, SVGAGI (reference sequence). V lost 3 bases to trimming and J lost 0 bases, with 11 bases between them. The CDR3 contains 15 residues. This CDR3 is CASSYRPRMNTEAFF. In DNA form, the CDR3 reads TGTGCCAGCAGTTATCGCCCTCGTATGAACACTGAAGCTTTCTTT.

The rearrangement uses TRBV20-1 and TRBJ2-7, with D hard to call. The better agreement between TRBJ2-4 and the DNA end casts doubt on the J call. Germline-derived CDR1 and CDR2 are DFQATT and SNEGSKA (reference sequence). The length of the CDR3 is 14 residues. The CDR3 region is CSARDKGSGNIQYF. In DNA form, the CDR3 reads TGCAGTGCTAGAGATAAGGGTTCGGGAAACATTCAGTACTTC.

The rearrangement links TRBV10-3 to TRBJ1-2; 7 nucleotides align to TRBD1. Germline V lookup: CDR1 ENHRY, CDR2 SYGVKD. V shed 10 bases, J shed 1 base, and the junction held 9 bases outside the gene matches. The CDR3 totals 14 residues. The CDR3 DNA reads as TGTGCCACCACCGGGACAGAGAGTAACTATGGCTACACCTTC. Its translation: CATTGTESNYGYTF.

This clonotype was seen a few times. The chain couples TRBV12-3 or TRBV12-4 to TRBJ2-7; D may be TRBD1 or TRBD2 (5 bases each). The V and J ends lost 5 bases and 4 bases respectively, with 15 bases between them. There are 14 residues in the CDR3. CDR3 DNA: TGTGCCAGCAGTACCCGAGGGGTGAGATACGAGCAGTACTTC. Protein product: CASSTRGVRYEQYF.

The chain combines TRBV13 with TRBJ2-5; D is unresolved. The ends were cut back, 8 bases at V and 11 bases at J, with 21 bases in the middle. The CDR3 consists of 13 residues. CDR1 PRHDT and CDR2 FYEKMQ come from the germline V gene (reference sequence). CDR3 DNA sequence: TGTGCCAGCGTTCCCCGGGCCCAAGGGCAGCAGTACTTC. Its protein product is CASVPRAQGQQYF.

The chain is built from TRBV27 and TRBJ2-1; D is uncertain. Germline assignment: CDR1 MNHEY and CDR2 SMNVEV (reference sequence). This CDR3 has 14 amino acids. Trimming shortened V by 4 bases and J by 8 bases, and 15 bases separated the two germline ends. The CDR3 protein is CASSSKTAGYEQFF. The DNA of the CDR3 is TGTGCCAGCAGTTCCAAGACGGCTGGCTATGAGCAGTTCTTC.

The chain uses TRBV15 and TRBJ2-5; 9 bases line up with TRBD2. Per the germline V gene, CDR1 is LNHNV and CDR2 is YYDKDF (reference sequence). Germline trimming cut 0 bases from V and 5 bases from J; bases unmatched to any gene: 7. The CDR3 consists of 16 residues. The CDR3 is CATSRERGGPRETQYF. For the CDR3, the DNA is TGTGCCACCAGCAGAGAGCGGGGGGGTCCCCGGGAGACCCAGTACTTC.

The chain uses TRBV5-1 and TRBJ2-3; D not resolved. This CDR3 has 12 residues. Trimming took 4 bases from V and 6 from J, leaving 9 bases between them. The V gene's germline CDR1 is SGHRS and CDR2 YFSETQ. CDR3 region: CASSPTSDTQYF. Here the CDR3 DNA reads TGCGCCAGCAGCCCGACAAGCGATACGCAGTATTTT.

This clonotype appeared a few times. V is TRBV20-1 and J is TRBJ1-2; D possibly corresponds to TRBD1 (5 bases). Trimming left V 2 bases short and J 4 bases short, with 14 bases between. The CDR3 has 14 residues. From germline, CDR1 is DFQATT and CDR2 SNEGSKA (reference sequence). The CDR3 DNA follows: TGCAGTGCTAGACCCCTGGGGGGAGGCTATGGCTACACCTTC. Residues: CSARPLGGGYGYTF.

The V call is TRBV25-1, the J call TRBJ1-6; D is possibly TRBD1 (6 bases). The CDR3 has 15 amino acids. Trimming removed 3 bases from V and 4 bases from J, with 10 bases in between. Germline lookup yields CDR1 MGHDK and CDR2 SYGVNS. This CDR3 reads CASSETQGYNSPLHF. CDR3 DNA sequence: TGTGCCAGCAGTGAGACACAGGGTTATAATTCACCCCTCCACTTT.

The chain joins TRBV5-1 to TRBJ2-7, with 8 bases that match TRBD1. V dropped 1 base and J dropped 3; count of bases not matched to a gene: 9. CDR3 length: 16 amino acids. Germline CDR1 and CDR2: SGHRS and YFSETQ. DNA of the CDR3: TGCGCCAGCAGCTTGTCTACGACAGGGGACATCTACGAGCAGTACTTC. This gives the protein CASSLSTTGDIYEQYF.

V gene TRBV4-3 combines with J gene TRBJ2-7; D possibly matches TRBD1 or TRBD2 (5 bases each). The V end lost 8 bases, the J end lost 0 bases, and 17 bases lay between the germline ends. Germline V gives CDR1 LGHNA, CDR2 YSLEER. The CDR3 loop spans 15 amino acids. The CDR3 nucleotides read TGCGCCAGCCGGGACGGTCGAAGGAGCTCCTACGAGCAGTACTTC. Amino acid sequence: CASRDGRRSSYEQYF.